These T cell receptor beta chains were read from a single sample in a study of metastatic and nonmetastatic thyroid tumors. With MiXCR, TCRdb called clones anew from the PCR reads. The sample yields fewer than 50,000 clones, approximately 28% seen once. The sample was blood. The receptors shown here come from a male donor with papillary thyroid cancer or a benign thyroid nodule (not recorded which). Some clones in this sample may be carry-over from other donors' samples. The CDR3 runs from the conserved cysteine through the conserved F or W. Each record gives: D gene, J gene, V gene, clone size, CDR3 protein, CDR3 DNA. D genes are given only for firm matches. Clone size appears in some rows only: once, few, many, or a class for an expanded clone.

.	TRBJ2-2	TRBV5-4	many	CASSSGNTGELFF	TGTGCCAGCAGCTCAGGGAACACCGGGGAGCTGTTTTTT
.	TRBJ2-7	TRBV28	many	CASSLMGDEQYF	TGTGCCAGCAGTTTAATGGGGGACGAGCAGTACTTC
.	TRBJ1-1	TRBV7-9	many	CASSWDVEKAFF	TGTGCCAGCAGTTGGGACGTCGAAAAAGCTTTCTTT
.	TRBJ1-5	TRBV6-1	few	CASSAGTPYKPRHF	TGTGCCAGCAGTGCGGGGACGCCTTATAAGCCCCGGCATTTT
.	TRBJ2-5	TRBV12-3/TRBV12-4	.	CASTDLKGETQYF	TGTGCCAGCACGGATTTGAAGGGAGAGACCCAGTACTTC
.	TRBJ2-3	TRBV6-1	few	CASSEGAGTDTQYF	TGTGCCAGCAGTGAGGGGGCGGGTACCGATACGCAGTATTTT
TRBD1	TRBJ1-3	TRBV7-6	.	CASSLLGTVGFGNTIYF	TGTGCCAGCAGCTTGCTAGGGACAGTAGGCTTTGGAAACACCATATATTTT
TRBD1	TRBJ2-6	TRBV24-1	many	CATSQDRVFSGANVLTF	TGTGCCACCAGTCAAGACAGGGTATTTTCTGGGGCCAACGTCCTGACTTTC
TRBD1	TRBJ1-5	TRBV6-1	medium-sized	CASSDGQENQPQHF	TGTGCCAGCAGTGACGGACAGGAGAATCAGCCCCAGCATTTT
TRBD1	TRBJ1-1	TRBV12-3/TRBV12-4	many	CASTAGQGAPEAFF	TGTGCCAGCACAGCGGGACAGGGGGCTCCTGAAGCTTTCTTT
TRBD2	TRBJ2-1	TRBV7-9	.	CASRVSGTEQFF	TGTGCCAGCAGAGTGAGCGGGACTGAGCAGTTCTTC
.	TRBJ1-1	TRBV18	.	CASSPLARTSTEAFF	TGTGCCAGCTCACCACTGGCCAGAACCTCCACTGAAGCTTTCTTT
.	TRBJ2-1	TRBV6-5	.	CASSYTKRHPSNEQSF	TGTGCCAGCAGTTATACGAAACGTCACCCTAGCAATGAGCAGTCCTTC
.	TRBJ1-2	TRBV6-1	medium-sized	CASRVLLGGYTF	TGTGCCAGCAGGGTTCTACTAGGAGGCTACACCTTC
.	TRBJ1-4	TRBV6-1	.	CASAPAGVRGQRSEKLFF	TGTGCCAGCGCCCCTGCGGGGGTCCGGGGGCAGCGTAGTGAAAAACTGTTTTTT
.	TRBJ1-6	TRBV6-1	.	CASMANPPLHF	TGTGCCAGCATGGCGAATCCACCCCTCCACTTT
.	TRBJ1-4	TRBV2	many	CASGQIEATNEKLFF	TGTGCCTCCGGACAGATAGAAGCAACTAATGAAAAACTGTTTTTT